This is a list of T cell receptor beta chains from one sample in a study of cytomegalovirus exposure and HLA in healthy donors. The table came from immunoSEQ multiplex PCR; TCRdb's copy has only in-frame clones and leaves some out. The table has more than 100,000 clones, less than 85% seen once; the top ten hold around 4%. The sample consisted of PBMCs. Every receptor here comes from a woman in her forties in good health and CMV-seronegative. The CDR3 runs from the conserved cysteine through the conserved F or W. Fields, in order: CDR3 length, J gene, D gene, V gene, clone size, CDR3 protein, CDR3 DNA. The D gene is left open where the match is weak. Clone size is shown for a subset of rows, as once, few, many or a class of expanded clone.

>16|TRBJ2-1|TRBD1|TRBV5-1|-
CASSTTGQGKGNEQFF
TGCGCCAGCAGCACGACCGGACAGGGAAAGGGGAATGAGCAGTTCTTC
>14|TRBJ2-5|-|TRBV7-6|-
CASSLDPAGETQYF
TGTGCCAGCAGCTTAGATCCGGCGGGGGAGACCCAGTACTTC
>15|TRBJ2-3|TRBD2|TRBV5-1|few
CASSPSGSRTDTQYF
TGCGCCAGCAGCCCTAGCGGGAGTAGGACAGATACGCAGTATTTT
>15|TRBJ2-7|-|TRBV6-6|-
CASRPDSGGAYEQYF
TGTGCCAGCAGACCGGACAGTGGGGGAGCCTACGAGCAGTACTTC
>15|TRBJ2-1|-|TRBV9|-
CASSVWGISYNEQFF
TGTGCCAGCAGCGTATGGGGCATTTCCTACAATGAGCAGTTCTTC
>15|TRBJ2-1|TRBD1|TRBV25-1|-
CASSEGTLTGTGPFF
TGTGCCAGCAGTGAAGGAACATTAACCGGGACAGGGCCGTTCTTC
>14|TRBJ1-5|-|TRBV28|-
CASRTPGENQPQHF
TGTGCCAGCAGAACACCGGGAGAAAATCAGCCCCAGCATTTT
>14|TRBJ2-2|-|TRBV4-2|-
CASSQEQNTGELFF
TGTGCCAGCAGCCAAGAACAGAACACCGGGGAGCTGTTTTTT
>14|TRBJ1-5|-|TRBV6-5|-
CASSYHQSNQPQHF
TGTGCCAGCAGTTACCATCAGAGCAATCAGCCCCAGCATTTT
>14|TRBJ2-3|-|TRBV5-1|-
CASSLVLAGDTQYF
TGCGCCAGCAGCTTGGTTCTAGCCGGAGATACGCAGTATTTT
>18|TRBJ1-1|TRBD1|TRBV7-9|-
CASSLARPGQGSNTEAFF
TGTGCCAGCAGCTTAGCTCGTCCGGGACAGGGCTCGAACACTGAAGCTTTCTTT
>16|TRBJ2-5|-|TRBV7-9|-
CSSSSLGRPSGETQYF
TGTTCCAGCAGCTCTTTGGGGCGGCCCTCCGGGGAGACCCAGTACTTC
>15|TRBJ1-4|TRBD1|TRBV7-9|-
CASSFRPGGREKLFF
TGTGCCAGCAGCTTTAGACCAGGGGGCAGAGAAAAACTGTTTTTT
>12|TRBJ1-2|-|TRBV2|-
CASSESFYGYTF
TGTGCCAGCAGTGAATCGTTCTATGGCTACACCTTC
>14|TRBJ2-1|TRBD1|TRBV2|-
CASSVGQGRNEQFF
TGTGCCAGCAGTGTGGGACAGGGTCGAAATGAGCAGTTCTTC
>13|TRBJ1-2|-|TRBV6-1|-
CASSEQTNYGYTF
TGTGCCAGCAGCGAACAGACTAACTATGGCTACACCTTC
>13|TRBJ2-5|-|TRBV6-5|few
CASSSSGSGTQYF
TGTGCCAGCAGTAGTAGCGGTTCGGGGACCCAGTACTTC
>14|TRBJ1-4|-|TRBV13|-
CASSLAGITGKLFF
TGTGCCAGCAGCTTAGCGGGGATAACGGGGAAACTGTTTTTT
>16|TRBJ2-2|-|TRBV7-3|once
CASSLGFGAGAGELFF
TGTGCCAGCAGCTTAGGGTTCGGGGCAGGGGCCGGGGAGCTGTTTTTT
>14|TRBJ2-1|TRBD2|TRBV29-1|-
CSVDGGGKDYEQFF
TGCAGCGTAGATGGGGGAGGGAAAGATTATGAGCAGTTCTTC
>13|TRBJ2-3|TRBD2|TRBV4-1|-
CASSQGVSGRGYF
TGCGCCAGCAGCCAAGGGGTTAGCGGGAGGGGTTATTTT
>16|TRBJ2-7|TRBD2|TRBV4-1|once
CASSRVRGGSSYEQYF
TGCGCCAGCAGCCGAGTCCGCGGGGGGTCCTCCTACGAGCAGTACTTC
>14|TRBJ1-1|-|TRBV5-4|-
CASSSLGGNTEAFF
TGTGCCAGCAGCTCCCTGGGGGGGAACACTGAAGCTTTCTTT
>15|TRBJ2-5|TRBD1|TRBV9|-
CASSVAGTVTETQYF
TGTGCCAGCAGCGTGGCCGGGACAGTTACAGAGACCCAGTACTTC
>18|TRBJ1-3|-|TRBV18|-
CASSPGQYEPGPGNTIYF
TGTGCCAGCTCACCAGGGCAGTACGAACCCGGCCCGGGAAACACCATATATTTT
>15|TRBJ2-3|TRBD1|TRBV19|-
CASSRGQVSTDTQYF
TGTGCCAGTTCGCGGGGACAGGTTAGCACAGATACGCAGTATTTT
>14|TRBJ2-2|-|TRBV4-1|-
CASSQGGGTGELFF
TGCGCCAGCAGCCAAGGCGGCGGAACCGGGGAGCTGTTTTTT
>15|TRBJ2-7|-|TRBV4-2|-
CASSQDEGGAYEQYF
TGTGCCAGCAGCCAAGATGAGGGGGGGGCCTACGAGCAGTACTTC
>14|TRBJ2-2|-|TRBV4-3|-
CASSQGRAFGELFF
TGCGCCAGCAGCCAAGGGAGGGCCTTCGGGGAGCTGTTTTTT
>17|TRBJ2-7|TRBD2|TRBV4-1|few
CASSQNPRPRGDSEQYF
TGCGCCAGCAGCCAAAACCCAAGACCCCGGGGGGACTCCGAGCAGTACTTC
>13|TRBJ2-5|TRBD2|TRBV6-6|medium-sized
CASSTTSGDTQYF
TGTGCCAGCAGTACGACTAGCGGTGACACCCAGTACTTC
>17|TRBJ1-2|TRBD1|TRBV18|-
CASSPSVPGTGTYGYTF
TGTGCCAGCTCACCATCCGTCCCGGGGACAGGGACTTATGGCTACACCTTC
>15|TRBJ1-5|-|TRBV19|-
CASSDTGYSNQPQHF
TGTGCCAGTAGTGACACAGGATATAGCAATCAGCCCCAGCATTTT
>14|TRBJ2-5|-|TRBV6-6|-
CASSFSRIQETQYF
TGTGCCAGCAGTTTTTCGCGGATTCAAGAGACCCAGTACTTC
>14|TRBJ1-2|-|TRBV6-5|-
CASSPPGKTGGYTF
TGTGCCAGCAGCCCCCCCGGGAAGACGGGGGGCTACACCTTC
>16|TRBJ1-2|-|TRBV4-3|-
CASSQDPQGWVGGYTF
TGCGCCAGCAGCCAAGATCCCCAGGGGTGGGTGGGGGGCTACACCTTC
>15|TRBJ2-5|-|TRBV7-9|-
CASSDHRGGWETQYF
TGTGCCAGCAGCGATCACAGGGGGGGATGGGAGACCCAGTACTTC
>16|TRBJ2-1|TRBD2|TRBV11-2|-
CASSLGLAGPYNEQFF
TGTGCCAGCAGCCTGGGACTAGCGGGGCCTTACAATGAGCAGTTCTTC
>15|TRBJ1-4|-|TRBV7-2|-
CASSSFGGFTEKLFF
TGTGCCAGCAGCTCCTTCGGGGGGTTTACTGAAAAACTGTTTTTT
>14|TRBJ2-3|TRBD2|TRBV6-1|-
CASTVAGGPDTQYF
TGTGCCAGCACAGTAGCGGGAGGGCCTGATACGCAGTATTTT
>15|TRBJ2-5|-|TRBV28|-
CASSLDQGHWVTQYF
TGTGCCAGCAGTTTAGATCAGGGACACTGGGTGACCCAGTACTTC
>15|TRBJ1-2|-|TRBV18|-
CASSSGLRANYGYTF
TGTGCCAGCTCCTCGGGACTGCGAGCTAACTATGGCTACACCTTC
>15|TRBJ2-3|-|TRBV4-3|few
CASSQYRGFTDTQYF
TGCGCCAGCAGCCAATATCGGGGGTTCACAGATACGCAGTATTTT
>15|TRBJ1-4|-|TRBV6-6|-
CASSYSAGASEKLFF
TGTGCCAGCAGTTACTCGGCGGGGGCGAGTGAAAAACTGTTTTTT
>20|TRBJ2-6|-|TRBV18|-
CASFGQLLVPHDSGANVLTF
TGTGCCAGCTTCGGACAGCTCCTTGTCCCCCACGACTCTGGGGCCAACGTCCTGACTTTC
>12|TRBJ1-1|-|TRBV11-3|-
CASSSQGTEAFF
TGTGCCAGCAGCTCTCAGGGGACTGAAGCTTTCTTT
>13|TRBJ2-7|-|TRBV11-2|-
CASSFRQTYEQYF
TGTGCCAGCAGCTTCAGACAGACCTACGAGCAGTACTTC
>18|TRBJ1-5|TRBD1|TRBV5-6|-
CASSWGQGARNSNQPQHF
TGTGCCAGCAGCTGGGGACAGGGGGCTCGAAATAGCAATCAGCCCCAGCATTTT
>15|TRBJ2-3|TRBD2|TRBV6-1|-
CASSEGTSHTDTQYF
TGTGCCAGCAGTGAAGGGACTAGCCACACAGATACGCAGTATTTT
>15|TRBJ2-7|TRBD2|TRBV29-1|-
CSVDGLAGGSSEQYF
TGCAGCGTTGATGGGCTAGCGGGAGGGTCCTCCGAGCAGTACTTC
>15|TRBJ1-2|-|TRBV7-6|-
CASSLEARADDGYTF
TGTGCCAGCAGCTTAGAGGCCAGGGCTGACGATGGCTACACCTTC
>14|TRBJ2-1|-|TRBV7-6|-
CASSSSYSYNEQFF
TGTGCCAGCAGCTCTAGCTATTCCTACAATGAGCAGTTCTTC
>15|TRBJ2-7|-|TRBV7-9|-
CSSSLVPSSSYEQYF
TGTTCCAGCAGCTTAGTCCCCTCTAGCTCCTACGAGCAGTACTTC
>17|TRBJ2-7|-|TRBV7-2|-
CASSVRPSGRNSYEQYF
TGTGCCAGCAGCGTTCGTCCGAGCGGGCGTAACTCCTACGAGCAGTACTTC
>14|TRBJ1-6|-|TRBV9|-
CASSVDVGLGPLHF
TGTGCCAGCAGCGTAGACGTAGGACTCGGACCCCTCCACTTT
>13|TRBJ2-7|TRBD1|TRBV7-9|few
CASSSTGAREQYF
TGTGCCAGCAGCTCGACAGGGGCGAGGGAGCAGTACTTC
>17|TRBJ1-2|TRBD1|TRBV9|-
CASSPEWDSQLGYGYTF
TGTGCCAGCAGCCCAGAGTGGGACAGTCAGTTAGGCTATGGCTACACCTTC
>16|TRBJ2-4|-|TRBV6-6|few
CASSYPGGLAKNIQYF
TGTGCCAGCAGTTATCCTGGCGGTTTAGCCAAAAACATTCAGTACTTC